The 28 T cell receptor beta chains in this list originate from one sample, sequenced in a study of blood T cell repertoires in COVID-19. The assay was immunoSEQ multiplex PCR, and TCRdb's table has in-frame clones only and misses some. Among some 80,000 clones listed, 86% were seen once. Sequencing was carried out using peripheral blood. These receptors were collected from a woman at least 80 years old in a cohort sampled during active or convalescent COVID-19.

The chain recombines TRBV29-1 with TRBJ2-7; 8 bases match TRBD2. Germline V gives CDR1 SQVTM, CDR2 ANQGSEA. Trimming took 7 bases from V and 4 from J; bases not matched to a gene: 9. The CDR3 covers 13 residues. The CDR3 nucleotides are TGCAGCGCCGAAGGGCTAGCGGGTTACGAGCAGTACTTC. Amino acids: CSAEGLAGYEQYF.

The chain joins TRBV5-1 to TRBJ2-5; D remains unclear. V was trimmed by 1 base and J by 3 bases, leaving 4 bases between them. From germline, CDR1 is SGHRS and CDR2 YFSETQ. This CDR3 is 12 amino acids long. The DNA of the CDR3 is TGCGCCAGCAGCTTGACGGAAGAGACCCAGTACTTC. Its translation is CASSLTEETQYF.

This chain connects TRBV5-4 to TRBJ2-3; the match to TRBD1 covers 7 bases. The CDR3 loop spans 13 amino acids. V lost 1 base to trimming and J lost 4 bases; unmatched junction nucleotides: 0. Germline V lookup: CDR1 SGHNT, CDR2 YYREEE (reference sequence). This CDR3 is CASSLQGADTQYF. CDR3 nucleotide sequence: TGTGCCAGCAGCTTGCAGGGGGCAGATACGCAGTATTTT.

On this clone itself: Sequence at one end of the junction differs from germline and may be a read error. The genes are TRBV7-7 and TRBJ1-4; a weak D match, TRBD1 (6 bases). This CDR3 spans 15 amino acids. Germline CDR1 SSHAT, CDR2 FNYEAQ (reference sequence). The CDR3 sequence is CASSFSDSVNEKLFF. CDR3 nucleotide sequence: TGTGCTAGCAGCTTCTCGGACAGCGTTAATGAAAAACTGTTTTTT.

CDR3 DNA sequence: TGTGCCAGCTCAGAGGGCGGTCAAGAGACCCAGTACTTC. Translation: CASSEGGQETQYF. The chain has TRBV18 and TRBJ2-5; D is perhaps TRBD2 (5 bases). Trimming pared 5 bases from V and 2 bases from J, leaving 9 bases between. This CDR3 is 13 amino acids long. Germline CDR1 and CDR2: KGHSH and LQKENI.

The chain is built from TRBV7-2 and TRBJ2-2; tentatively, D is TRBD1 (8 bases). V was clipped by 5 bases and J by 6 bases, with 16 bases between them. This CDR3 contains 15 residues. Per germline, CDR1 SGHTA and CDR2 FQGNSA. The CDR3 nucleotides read TGTGCCAGCAGCCCAGGGGGCAGCGGGGCCGGGGAGCTGTTTTTT. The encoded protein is CASSPGGSGAGELFF. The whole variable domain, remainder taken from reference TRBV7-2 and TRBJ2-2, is GAGVSQSPSNKVTEKGKDVELRCDPISGHTALYWYRQSLGQGLEFLIYFQGNSAPDKSGLPSDRFSAERTGGSVSTLTIQRTQQEDSAVYLCASSPGGSGAGELFFGEGSRLTVL.

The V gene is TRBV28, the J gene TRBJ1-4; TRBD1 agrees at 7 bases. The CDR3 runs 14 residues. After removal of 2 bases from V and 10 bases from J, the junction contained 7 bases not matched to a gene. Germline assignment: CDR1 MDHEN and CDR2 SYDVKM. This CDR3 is CASSLRGRGGKLFF. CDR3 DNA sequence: TGTGCCAGCAGTTTAAGGGGGCGGGGTGGAAAACTGTTTTTT.

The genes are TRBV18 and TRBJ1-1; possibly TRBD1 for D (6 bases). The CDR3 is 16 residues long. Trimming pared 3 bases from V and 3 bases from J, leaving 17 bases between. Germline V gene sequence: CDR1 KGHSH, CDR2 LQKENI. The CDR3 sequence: CASSPGGAQGYTEAFF. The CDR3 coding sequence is TGTGCCAGCTCACCCGGGGGGGCGCAAGGCTACACTGAAGCTTTCTTT.

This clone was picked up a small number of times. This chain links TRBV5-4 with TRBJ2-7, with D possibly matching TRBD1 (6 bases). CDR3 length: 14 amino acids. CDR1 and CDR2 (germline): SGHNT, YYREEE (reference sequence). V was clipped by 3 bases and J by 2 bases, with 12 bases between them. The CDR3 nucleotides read TGTGCCAGCAGCTCCCGGACAGAGACCTACGAGCAGTACTTC. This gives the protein CASSSRTETYEQYF.

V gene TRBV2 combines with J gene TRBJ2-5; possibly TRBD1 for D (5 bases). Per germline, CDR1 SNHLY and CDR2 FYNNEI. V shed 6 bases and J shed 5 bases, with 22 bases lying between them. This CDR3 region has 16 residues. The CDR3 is CASSPRTRSGVETQYF. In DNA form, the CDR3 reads TGTGCCAGCAGCCCTAGGACACGTTCGGGCGTTGAGACCCAGTACTTC.

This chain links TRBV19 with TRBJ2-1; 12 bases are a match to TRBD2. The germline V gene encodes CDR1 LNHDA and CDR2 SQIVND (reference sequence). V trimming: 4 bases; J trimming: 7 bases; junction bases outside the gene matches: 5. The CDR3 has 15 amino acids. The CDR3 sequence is CASSTLLAGGNEQFF. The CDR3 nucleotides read TGTGCCAGTAGTACCCTACTAGCGGGAGGTAATGAGCAGTTCTTC.

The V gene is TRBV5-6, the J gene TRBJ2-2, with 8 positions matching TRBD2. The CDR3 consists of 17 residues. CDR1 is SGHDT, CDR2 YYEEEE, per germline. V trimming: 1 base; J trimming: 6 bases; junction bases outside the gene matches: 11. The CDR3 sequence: CASSLPAGVAGAGELFF. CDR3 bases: TGTGCCAGCAGCTTGCCAGCGGGGGTAGCGGGTGCCGGGGAGCTGTTTTTT. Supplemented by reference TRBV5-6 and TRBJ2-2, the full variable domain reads DAGVTQSPTHLIKTRGQQVTLRCSPKSGHDTVSWYQQALGQGPQFIFQYYEEEERQRGNFPDRFSGHQFPNYSSELNVNALLLGDSALYLCASSLPAGVAGAGELFFGEGSRLTVL.

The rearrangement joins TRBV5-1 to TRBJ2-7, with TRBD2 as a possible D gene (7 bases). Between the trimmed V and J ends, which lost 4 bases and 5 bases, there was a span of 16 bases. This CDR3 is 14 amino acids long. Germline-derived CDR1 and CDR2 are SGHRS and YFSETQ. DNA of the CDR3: TGCGCCAGCAGCCCGGACGGGGGGCCCAACGAGCAGTACTTC. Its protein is CASSPDGGPNEQYF.

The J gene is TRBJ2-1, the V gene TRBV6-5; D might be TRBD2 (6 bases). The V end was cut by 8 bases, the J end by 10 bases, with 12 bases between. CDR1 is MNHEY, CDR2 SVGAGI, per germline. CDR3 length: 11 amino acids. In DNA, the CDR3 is TGTGCCAGCGGCCGGGAGTTGGAGCAGTTCTTC. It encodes CASGRELEQFF.

CDR3 coding DNA: TGTGCCAGCAGCCAAGGACTAGCGACTAGCACAGATACGCAGTATTTT. Residues: CASSQGLATSTDTQYF. This chain connects TRBV3-1 (or the pseudogene TRBV3-2) to TRBJ2-3, with 8 bases that match TRBD2. This CDR3 contains 16 residues. Germline V gene sequence: CDR1 LGHDT, CDR2 YNNKEL (reference sequence). V shed 1 base, J shed 0 bases, and the junction held 3 bases outside the gene matches.

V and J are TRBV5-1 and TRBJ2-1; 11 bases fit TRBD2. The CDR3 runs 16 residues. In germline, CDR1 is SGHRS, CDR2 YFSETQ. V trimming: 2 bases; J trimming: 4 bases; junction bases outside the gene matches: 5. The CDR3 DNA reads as TGCGCCAGCAGCTTACACGGGACTAGCGGATACAATGAGCAGTTCTTC. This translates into CASSLHGTSGYNEQFF.

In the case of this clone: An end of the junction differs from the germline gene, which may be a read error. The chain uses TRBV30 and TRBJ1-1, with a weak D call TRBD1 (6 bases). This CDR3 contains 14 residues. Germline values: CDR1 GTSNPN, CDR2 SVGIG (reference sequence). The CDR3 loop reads CARSSRRGNTEAFF. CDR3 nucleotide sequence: TGTGCCCGGAGCAGCCGCAGGGGGAACACTGAAGCTTTCTTT.

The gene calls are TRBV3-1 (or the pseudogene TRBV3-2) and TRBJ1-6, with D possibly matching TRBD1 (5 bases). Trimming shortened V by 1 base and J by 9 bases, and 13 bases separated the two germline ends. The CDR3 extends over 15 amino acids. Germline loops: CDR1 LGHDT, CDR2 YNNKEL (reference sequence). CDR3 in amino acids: CASSQVGGVGSPLHF. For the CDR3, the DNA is TGTGCCAGCAGCCAAGTCGGAGGGGTAGGTTCACCCCTCCACTTT.

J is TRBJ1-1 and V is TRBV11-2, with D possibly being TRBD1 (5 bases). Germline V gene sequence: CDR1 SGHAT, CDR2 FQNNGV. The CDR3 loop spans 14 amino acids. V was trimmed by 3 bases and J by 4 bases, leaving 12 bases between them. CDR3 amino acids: CASSFFREGTEAFF. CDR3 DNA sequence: TGTGCCAGCAGCTTCTTCAGGGAAGGCACTGAAGCTTTCTTT.

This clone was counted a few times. In nucleotides, the CDR3 is TGTGCCAGCAGCTTGCGCCAGGGGAGTAAGACTGAAGCTTTCTTT. Its protein product is CASSLRQGSKTEAFF. The chain combines TRBV5-4 with TRBJ1-1; weak D call: TRBD1 (6 bases). This CDR3 contains 15 residues. Looked up from germline, CDR1 is SGHNT and CDR2 is YYREEE (reference sequence). Trimming removed 1 base from V and 5 bases from J, with 15 bases in between.

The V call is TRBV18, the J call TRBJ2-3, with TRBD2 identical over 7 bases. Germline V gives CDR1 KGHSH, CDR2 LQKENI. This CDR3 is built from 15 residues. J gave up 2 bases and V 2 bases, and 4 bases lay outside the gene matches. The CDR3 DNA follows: TGTGCCAGCTCACCAGCGCTAGCGGTCACAGATACGCAGTATTTT. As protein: CASSPALAVTDTQYF.

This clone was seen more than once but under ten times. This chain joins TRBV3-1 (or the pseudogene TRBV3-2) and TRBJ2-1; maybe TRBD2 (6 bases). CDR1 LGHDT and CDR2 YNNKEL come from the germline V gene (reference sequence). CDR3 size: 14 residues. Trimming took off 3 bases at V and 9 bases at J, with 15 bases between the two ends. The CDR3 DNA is TGTGCCAGCAGCCACGCCGCTAGCGCCGGTGAGCAGTTCTTC. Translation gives CASSHAASAGEQFF.

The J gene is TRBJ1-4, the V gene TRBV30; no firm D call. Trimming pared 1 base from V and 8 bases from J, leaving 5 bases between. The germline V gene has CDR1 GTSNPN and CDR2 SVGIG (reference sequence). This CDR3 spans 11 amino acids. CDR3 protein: CAWSGSEKLFF. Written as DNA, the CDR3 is TGTGCCTGGAGTGGTAGCGAAAAACTGTTTTTT. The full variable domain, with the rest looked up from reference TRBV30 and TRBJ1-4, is SQTIHQWPATLVQPVGSPLSLECTVEGTSNPNLYWYRQAAGRGLQLLFYSVGIGQISSEVPQNLSASRPQDRQFILSSKKLLLSDSGFYLCAWSGSEKLFFGSGTQLSVL.

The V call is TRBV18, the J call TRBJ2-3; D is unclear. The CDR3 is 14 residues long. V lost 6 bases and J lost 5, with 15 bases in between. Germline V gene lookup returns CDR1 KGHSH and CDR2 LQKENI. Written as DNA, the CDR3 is TGTGCCAGCTCCCAATCTAGTGTTATAGATACGCAGTATTTT. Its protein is CASSQSSVIDTQYF.

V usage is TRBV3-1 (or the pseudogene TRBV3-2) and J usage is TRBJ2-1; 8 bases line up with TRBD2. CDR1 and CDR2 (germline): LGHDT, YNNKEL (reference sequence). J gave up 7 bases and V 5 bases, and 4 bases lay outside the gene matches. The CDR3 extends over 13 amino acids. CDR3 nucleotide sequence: TGTGCCAGCAGCATGGGACTAGATAATGAGCAGTTCTTC. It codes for CASSMGLDNEQFF.

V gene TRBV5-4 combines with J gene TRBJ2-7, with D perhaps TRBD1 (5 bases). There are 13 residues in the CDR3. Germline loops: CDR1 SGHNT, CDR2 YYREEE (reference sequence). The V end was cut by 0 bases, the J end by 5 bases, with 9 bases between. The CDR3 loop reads CASSLAQGNEQYV. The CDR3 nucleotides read TGTGCCAGCAGCTTGGCCCAGGGCAACGAGCAGTACGTC.

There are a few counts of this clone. This CDR3 is CASSVPGTDTQYF. DNA for the CDR3: TGTGCCAGCAGTGTCCCTGGCACAGATACGCAGTATTTT. This rearrangement joins TRBV28 to TRBJ2-3; D remains ambiguous. With 5 bases removed from V and 1 base from J, the gap between germline ends came to 7 bases. CDR3 size: 13 residues. Germline-derived CDR1 and CDR2 are MDHEN and SYDVKM. The whole variable domain, filled in from reference TRBV28 and TRBJ2-3, reads DVKVTQSSRYLVKRTGEKVFLECVQDMDHENMFWYRQDPGLGLRLIYFSYDVKMKEKGDIPEGYSVSREKKERFSLILESASTNQTSMYLCASSVPGTDTQYFGPGTRLTVL.

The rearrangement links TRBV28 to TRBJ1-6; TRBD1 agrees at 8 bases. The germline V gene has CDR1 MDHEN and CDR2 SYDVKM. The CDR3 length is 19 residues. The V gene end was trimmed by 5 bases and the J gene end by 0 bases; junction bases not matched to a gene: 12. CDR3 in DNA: TGTGCCAGCAGTACACCCGGGACAGGTCAGAGCTCCTATAATTCACCCCTCCACTTT. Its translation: CASSTPGTGQSSYNSPLHF.